Listed below are T cell receptor beta chains from one sample, sequenced in a study of blood T cell repertoires in COVID-19. Clones were sequenced by immunoSEQ multiplex PCR, and TCRdb holds only the in-frame ones, with some missing. The sample gives about 180,000 clones, about 80% of which show up once; approximately 9.1% is in the top ten. The sequenced sample was peripheral blood. Every receptor here comes from a woman between 65 and 79 years old with acute or convalescent COVID-19. The CDR3 runs from the conserved cysteine through the conserved F or W. The D gene is left open where the match is weak. Only part of the rows carry a size: once, few, many, or a class if the clone is expanded.

D | size | J | V | CDR3 | DNA
- | - | TRBJ2-5 | TRBV5-6 | CASSLIQGGPSSAQYF | TGTGCCAGCAGCTTGATTCAGGGGGGCCCCTCGTCCGCCCAGTACTTC
TRBD1 | - | TRBJ2-1 | TRBV7-2 | CASSLGQIGNEQFF | TGTGCCAGCAGTTTGGGACAGATTGGCAATGAGCAGTTCTTC
- | - | TRBJ2-7 | TRBV6-1 | CASGGFAGLFSYEQYF | TGTGCCAGCGGTGGTTTCGCGGGGCTATTTTCCTACGAGCAGTACTTC
TRBD2 | - | TRBJ2-1 | TRBV7-9 | CASSKAGGPYNEQFF | TGTGCCAGCAGCAAAGCGGGAGGGCCCTACAATGAGCAGTTCTTC
- | - | TRBJ1-4 | TRBV6-5 | CASSSESEKLFF | TGTGCCAGCAGCTCGGAGAGTGAAAAACTGTTTTTT
TRBD2 | - | TRBJ2-1 | TRBV30 | CAWERGGGNEQFF | TGTGCCTGGGAGCGGGGCGGGGGGAATGAGCAGTTCTTC
TRBD2 | - | TRBJ2-1 | TRBV6-2/TRBV6-3 | CASSSLLAGGFNEQFF | TGTGCCAGCAGTTCCCTCTTAGCGGGAGGGTTCAATGAGCAGTTCTTC
TRBD1 | few | TRBJ1-5 | TRBV24-1 | CATNVRKTGGVNQPQHF | TGTGCCACCAACGTAAGAAAGACAGGGGGCGTCAATCAGCCCCAGCATTTT
- | - | TRBJ1-6 | TRBV5-1 | CASSLGTGRSSPLHF | TGCGCCAGCAGCTTGGGAACGGGGAGAAGCTCACCCCTCCACTTT
TRBD1 | - | TRBJ1-2 | TRBV4-3 | CASSQDRAGGIDYGYTF | TGCGCCAGCAGCCAAGATCGGGCAGGGGGCATCGACTATGGCTACACCTTC
- | once | TRBJ1-3 | TRBV5-8 | CASSLRGGSGNTIYF | TGTGCCAGCAGCTTGAGGGGGGGCTCTGGAAACACCATATATTTT
TRBD2 | few | TRBJ2-1 | TRBV7-9 | CASSFSGSKDEQFF | TGTGCCAGCAGCTTTAGCGGGAGTAAAGATGAGCAGTTCTTC
TRBD1 | once | TRBJ1-5 | TRBV18 | CASSVDRVSNQPQHF | TGTGCCAGCTCAGTGGACAGGGTAAGCAATCAGCCCCAGCATTTT
- | - | TRBJ1-1 | TRBV30 | CAWSGAGKGNTEAFF | TGTGCCTGGAGTGGGGCAGGGAAGGGGAACACTGAAGCTTTCTTT
TRBD2 | - | TRBJ2-4 | TRBV7-2 | CASSRGGAGDIQYF | TGTGCCAGCTCTCGCGGGGGGGCTGGTGACATTCAGTACTTC
- | - | TRBJ1-6 | TRBV30 | CAWSVQYNSPLHF | TGTGCCTGGAGTGTCCAGTACAATTCACCCCTCCACTTT
- | - | TRBJ1-3 | TRBV19 | CASSMQAGNTIYF | TGTGCCAGTAGTATGCAGGCTGGAAACACCATATATTTT
- | - | TRBJ2-1 | TRBV5-6 | CASSLGQNYNEQFF | TGTGCCAGCAGCTTGGGTCAGAACTACAATGAGCAGTTCTTC
TRBD2 | few | TRBJ2-6 | TRBV11-2 | CASSLGTGGASGANVLTF | TGTGCCAGCAGCTTGGGCACCGGGGGGGCCTCTGGGGCCAACGTCCTGACTTTC
TRBD1 | - | TRBJ1-5 | TRBV6-6 | CASTQKNRGPPQHF | TGTGCCAGCACCCAAAAAAACAGGGGTCCGCCCCAGCATTTT
- | - | TRBJ2-1 | TRBV3-1/TRBV3-2 | CASSRQTGNSYNEQFF | TGTGCCAGCAGCCGACAAACAGGGAATTCCTACAATGAGCAGTTCTTC
TRBD2 | once | TRBJ2-3 | TRBV2 | CASSENSGGIWYF | TGTGCCAGCAGTGAGAATAGCGGGGGGATATGGTATTTT
- | - | TRBJ1-2 | TRBV6-5 | CASRRQYDNYGYTF | TGTGCCAGCAGAAGACAATATGATAACTATGGCTACACCTTC
TRBD1 | - | TRBJ1-4 | TRBV11-2 | CASSFGTGHEKLFF | TGTGCCAGCAGCTTTGGGACAGGGCATGAAAAACTGTTTTTT
TRBD1 | once | TRBJ1-2 | TRBV15 | CATSRDRENYGYTF | TGTGCCACCAGCAGGGACAGGGAGAACTATGGCTACACCTTC
TRBD1 | few | TRBJ1-2 | TRBV10-3 | CAISDMTGNYGYTF | TGTGCCATCAGTGATATGACAGGGAACTATGGCTACACCTTC
- | - | TRBJ1-5 | TRBV6-5 | CASMGTQYQPQHF | TGTGCCAGCATGGGGACACAATATCAGCCCCAGCATTTT
TRBD1 | - | TRBJ2-5 | TRBV19 | CASGGRGRRETQYF | TGTGCCAGTGGAGGCAGGGGGCGTAGGGAGACCCAGTACTTC
- | - | TRBJ2-2 | TRBV28 | CASSRRGATGELFF | TGTGCCAGCAGCCGACGGGGGGCCACCGGGGAGCTGTTTTTT
TRBD1 | - | TRBJ1-1 | TRBV6-5 | CASSYAGTGVPEAFF | TGTGCCAGCAGTTACGCCGGGACAGGGGTCCCTGAAGCTTTCTTT
- | - | TRBJ2-7 | TRBV7-9 | CASSLGPGAYEQYF | TGTGCCAGCAGCTTAGGACCGGGGGCCTACGAGCAGTACTTC
TRBD1 | - | TRBJ2-1 | TRBV4-1 | CASSRALPGQGSNEQFF | TGCGCCAGCAGTAGAGCCTTACCGGGACAGGGAAGCAATGAGCAGTTCTTC
- | - | TRBJ2-2 | TRBV19 | CASTSSEYRRGGELFF | TGTGCCAGTACCAGCAGCGAGTATCGGAGAGGCGGGGAGCTGTTTTTT